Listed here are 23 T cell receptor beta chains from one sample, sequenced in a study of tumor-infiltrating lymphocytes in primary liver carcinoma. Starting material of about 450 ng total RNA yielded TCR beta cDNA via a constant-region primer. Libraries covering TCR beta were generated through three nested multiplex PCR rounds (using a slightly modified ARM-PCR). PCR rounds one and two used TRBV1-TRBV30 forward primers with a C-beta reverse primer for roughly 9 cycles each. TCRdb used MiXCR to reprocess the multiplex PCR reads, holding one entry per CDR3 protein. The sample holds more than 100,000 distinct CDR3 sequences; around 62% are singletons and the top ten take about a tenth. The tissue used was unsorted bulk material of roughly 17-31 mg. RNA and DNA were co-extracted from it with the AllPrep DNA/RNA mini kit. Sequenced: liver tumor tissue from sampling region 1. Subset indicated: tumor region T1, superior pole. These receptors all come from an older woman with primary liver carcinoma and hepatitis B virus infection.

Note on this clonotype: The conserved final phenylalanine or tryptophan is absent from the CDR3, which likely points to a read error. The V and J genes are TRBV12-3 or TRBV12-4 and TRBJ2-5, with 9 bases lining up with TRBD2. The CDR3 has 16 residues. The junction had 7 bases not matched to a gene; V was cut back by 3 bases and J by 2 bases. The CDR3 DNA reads TGTGCCAGCAGTTTGCGTGCGGGAGGGATTCAAGAGACCCAGTACCTC. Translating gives CASSLRAGGIQETQYL.

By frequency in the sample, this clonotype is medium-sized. The CDR3 DNA is TGTGCCAGCAGCGCCGGACAGGGGATGTTTGGCTACACCTTC. The encoded protein is CASSAGQGMFGYTF. The genes are TRBV11-3 and TRBJ1-2; 9 bases align to TRBD1. The CDR3 extends over 14 amino acids. CDR1 is SGHNT, CDR2 YENEEA, per germline. The V and J ends lost 5 bases and 7 bases, in that order; junction bases with no gene match: 8.

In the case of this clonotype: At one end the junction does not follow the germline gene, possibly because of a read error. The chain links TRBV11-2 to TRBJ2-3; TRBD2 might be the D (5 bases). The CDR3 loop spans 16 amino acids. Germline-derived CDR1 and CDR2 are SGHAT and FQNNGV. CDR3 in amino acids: CVSSLGSGYDTDTQYF. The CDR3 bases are TGTGTCAGCAGCTTAGGATCGGGATACGACACAGATACGCAGTATTTT.

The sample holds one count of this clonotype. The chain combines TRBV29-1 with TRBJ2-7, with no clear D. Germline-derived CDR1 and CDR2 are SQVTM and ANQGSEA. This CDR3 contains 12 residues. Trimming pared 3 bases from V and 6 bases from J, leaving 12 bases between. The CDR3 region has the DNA TGCAGCGTTGATGACGATAAGCGCGAGCAGTACTTC. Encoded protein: CSVDDDKREQYF.

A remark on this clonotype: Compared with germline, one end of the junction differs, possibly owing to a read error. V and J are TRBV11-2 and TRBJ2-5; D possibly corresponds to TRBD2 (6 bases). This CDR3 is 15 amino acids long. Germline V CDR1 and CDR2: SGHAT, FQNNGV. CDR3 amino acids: CDSSLRLVRQETQYF. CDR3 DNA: TGTGACAGCAGCTTACGACTAGTGCGGCAAGAGACCCAGTACTTC.

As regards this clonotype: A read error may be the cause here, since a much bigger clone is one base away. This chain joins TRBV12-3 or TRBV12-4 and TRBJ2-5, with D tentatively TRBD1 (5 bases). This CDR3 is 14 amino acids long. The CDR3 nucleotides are TGTGCCTGCAGTTTAGGGGCGTACCAAGAGACCCAGTACTTC. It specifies CACSLGAYQETQYF.

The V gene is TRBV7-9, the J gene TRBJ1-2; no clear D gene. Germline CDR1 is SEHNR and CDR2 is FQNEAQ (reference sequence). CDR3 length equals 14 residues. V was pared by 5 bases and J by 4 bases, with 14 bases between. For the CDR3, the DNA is TGTGCCAGCAGCCCCAATTCGGGTAGCTATGGCTACACCTTC. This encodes CASSPNSGSYGYTF.

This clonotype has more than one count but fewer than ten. The chain's CDR3 is CASRVGLEWSGQETQYF. The CDR3 DNA follows: TGTGCCAGCAGGGTGGGGCTAGAATGGAGCGGTCAAGAGACCCAGTACTTC. V is TRBV6-1 and J is TRBJ2-5; D possibly uses TRBD1 or TRBD2 (5 bases each). There are 17 residues in the CDR3. Trimming stripped 6 bases from V and 2 bases from J, with 22 bases between. Germline V lookup: CDR1 MNHNS, CDR2 SASEGT.

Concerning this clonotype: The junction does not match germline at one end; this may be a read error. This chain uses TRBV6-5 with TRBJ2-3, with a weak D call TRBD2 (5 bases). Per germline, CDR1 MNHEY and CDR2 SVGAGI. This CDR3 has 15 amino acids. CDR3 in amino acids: CTSSLGGLSTDTQYF. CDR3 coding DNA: TGTACCAGCAGTTTGGGCGGACTCTCCACAGATACGCAGTATTTT.

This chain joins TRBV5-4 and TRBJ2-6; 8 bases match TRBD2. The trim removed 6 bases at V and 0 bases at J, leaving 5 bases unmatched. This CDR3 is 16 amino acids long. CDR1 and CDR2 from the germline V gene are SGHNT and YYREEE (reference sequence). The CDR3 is CASTRGGGSGANVLTF. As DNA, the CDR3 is TGTGCCAGCACTCGGGGGGGGGGCTCTGGGGCCAACGTCCTGACTTTC.

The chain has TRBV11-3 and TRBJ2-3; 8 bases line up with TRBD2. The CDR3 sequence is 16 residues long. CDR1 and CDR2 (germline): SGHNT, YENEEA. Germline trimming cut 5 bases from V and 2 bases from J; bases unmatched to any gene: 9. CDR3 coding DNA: TGTGCCAGCAGCCGGACTAGCTGGAACTTCACAGATACGCAGTATTTT. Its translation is CASSRTSWNFTDTQYF.

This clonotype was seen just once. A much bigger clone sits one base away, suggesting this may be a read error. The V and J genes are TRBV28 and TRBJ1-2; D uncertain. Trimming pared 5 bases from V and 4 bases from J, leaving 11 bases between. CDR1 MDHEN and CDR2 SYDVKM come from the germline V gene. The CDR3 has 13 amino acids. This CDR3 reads CASSQSGLYGYTF. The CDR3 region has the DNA TGTGCCAGCAGTCAAAGTGGCCTCTATGGCTACACCTTC.

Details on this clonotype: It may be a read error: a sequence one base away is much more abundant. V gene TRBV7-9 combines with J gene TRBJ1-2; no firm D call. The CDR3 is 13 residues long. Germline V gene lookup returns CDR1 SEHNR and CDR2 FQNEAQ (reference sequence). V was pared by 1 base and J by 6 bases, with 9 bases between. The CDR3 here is CASSLDQHHGYTF. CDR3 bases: TGTGCCAGCAGCTTAGACCAGCACCATGGCTACACCTTC.

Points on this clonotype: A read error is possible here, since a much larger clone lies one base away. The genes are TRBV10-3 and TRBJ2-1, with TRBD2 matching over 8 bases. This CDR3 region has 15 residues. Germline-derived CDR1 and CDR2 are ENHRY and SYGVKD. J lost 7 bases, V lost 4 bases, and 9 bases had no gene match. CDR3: CAISVLGLGKNEQFF. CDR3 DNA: TGTGCCATCAGTGTGTTGGGACTAGGGAAGAATGAGCAGTTCTTC.

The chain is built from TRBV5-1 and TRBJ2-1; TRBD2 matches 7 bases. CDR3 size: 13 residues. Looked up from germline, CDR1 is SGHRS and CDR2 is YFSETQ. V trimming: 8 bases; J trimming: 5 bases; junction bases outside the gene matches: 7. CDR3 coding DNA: TGCGCCAGTGGGACTATCCAGAACAATGAGCAGTTCTTC. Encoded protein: CASGTIQNNEQFF.

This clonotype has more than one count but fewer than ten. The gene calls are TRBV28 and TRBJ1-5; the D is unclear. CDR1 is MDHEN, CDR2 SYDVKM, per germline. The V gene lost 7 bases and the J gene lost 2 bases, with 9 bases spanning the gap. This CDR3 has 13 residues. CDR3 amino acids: CASISPGNQPQHF. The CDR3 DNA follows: TGTGCCAGCATTTCTCCGGGCAATCAGCCCCAGCATTTT.

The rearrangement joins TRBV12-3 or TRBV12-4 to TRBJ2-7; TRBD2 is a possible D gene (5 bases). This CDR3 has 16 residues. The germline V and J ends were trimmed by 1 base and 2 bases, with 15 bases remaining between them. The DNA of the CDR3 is TGTGCCAGCAGTTTAGATAGCCTAGCCGTAGCCTACGAGCAGTACTTC. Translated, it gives CASSLDSLAVAYEQYF.

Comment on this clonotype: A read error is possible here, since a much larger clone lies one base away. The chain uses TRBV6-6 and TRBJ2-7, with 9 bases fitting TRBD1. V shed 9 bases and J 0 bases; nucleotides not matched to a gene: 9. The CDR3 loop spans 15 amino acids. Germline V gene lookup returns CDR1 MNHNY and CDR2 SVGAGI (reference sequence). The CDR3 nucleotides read TGTGCCAGGAGGCCTTGGGGACAGGGCTCCTACGAGCAGTACTTC. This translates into CARRPWGQGSYEQYF.

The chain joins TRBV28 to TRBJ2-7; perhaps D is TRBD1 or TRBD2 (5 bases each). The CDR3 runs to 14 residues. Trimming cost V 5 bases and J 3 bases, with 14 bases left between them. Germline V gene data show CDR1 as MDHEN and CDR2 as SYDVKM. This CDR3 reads CASSGGWQDYEQYF. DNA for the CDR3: TGTGCCAGCAGTGGGGGTTGGCAGGACTACGAGCAGTACTTC.

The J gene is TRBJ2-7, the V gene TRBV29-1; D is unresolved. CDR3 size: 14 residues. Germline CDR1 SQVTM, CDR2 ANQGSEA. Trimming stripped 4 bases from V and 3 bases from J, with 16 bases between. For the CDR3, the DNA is TGCAGCGTTGTGGTAGTCACATCCGTCTACGAGCAGTACTTC. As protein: CSVVVVTSVYEQYF.

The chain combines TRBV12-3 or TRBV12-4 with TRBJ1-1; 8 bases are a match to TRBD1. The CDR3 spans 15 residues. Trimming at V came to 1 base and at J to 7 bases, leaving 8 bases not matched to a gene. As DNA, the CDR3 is TGTGCCAGCAGTTTAGGAGACAGGGGCCAGATTGAAGCTTTCTTT. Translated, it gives CASSLGDRGQIEAFF.

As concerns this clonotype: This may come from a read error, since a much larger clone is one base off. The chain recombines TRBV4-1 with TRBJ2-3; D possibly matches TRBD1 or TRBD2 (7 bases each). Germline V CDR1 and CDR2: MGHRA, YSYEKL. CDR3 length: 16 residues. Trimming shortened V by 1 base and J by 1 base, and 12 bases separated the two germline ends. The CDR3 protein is CASSQVGGGGTDTQYF. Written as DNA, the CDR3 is TGCGCCAGCAGCCAAGTGGGAGGGGGCGGCACAGATACGCAGTATTTT.

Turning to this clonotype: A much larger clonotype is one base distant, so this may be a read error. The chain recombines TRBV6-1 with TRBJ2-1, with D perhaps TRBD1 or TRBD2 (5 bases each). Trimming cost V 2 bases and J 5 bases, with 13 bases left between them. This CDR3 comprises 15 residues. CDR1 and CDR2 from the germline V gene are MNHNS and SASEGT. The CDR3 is CASSEIGTEDNEQFF. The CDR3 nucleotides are TGTGCCAGCAGTGAAATAGGGACGGAGGACAATGAGCAGTTCTTC.